Below, one T cell receptor (beta chain) is given with its context. This CDR3 comprises 15 residues. Trimming left V 7 bases short and J 3 bases short, with 20 bases between. The V gene's germline CDR1 is SGDLS and CDR2 YYNGEE. The method was immunoSEQ multiplex PCR; TCRdb's version includes in-frame clones alone and lacks a portion of them. This repertoire shows some 360,000 clones, 85% to 90% found once; its top ten account for approximately 0.93%. This specimen belongs to a study of blood T cell repertoires in COVID-19. About the research overall: There were acute and convalescent COVID-19 samples, and they came from the United States, Italy and Spain.

Cohorts were assigned according to the clinical history that participants reported. The receptor was derived from a woman aged 25 to 39 who had been exposed to COVID-19. The chain couples TRBV9 to TRBJ2-7; perhaps TRBD1 as D (5 bases). The specimen sequenced was PBMCs or T cells enriched from blood (not recorded which). CDR3 sequence: CASSIGVGAVYEQYF. CDR3 bases: TGTGCCAGCTCAATAGGGGTTGGTGCGGTCTACGAGCAGTACTTC. The full variable domain, in which reference TRBV9 and TRBJ2-7 provide the parts outside the CDR3, is DSGVTQTPKHLITATGQRVTLRCSPRSGDLSVYWYQQSLDQGLQFLIQYYNGEERAKGNILERFSAQQFPDLHSELNLSSLELGDSALYFCASSIGVGAVYEQYFGPGTRLTVT.